The TCR beta chain under discussion was sequenced for a study of blood T cell repertoires in COVID-19. Study-wide background: Acute-phase and convalescent COVID-19 samples originated in the United States, Italy and Spain. T cells, B-cell-depleted T cells, or PBMCs provided the cDNA or gDNA that served as material.

This CDR3 is built from 18 residues. The V gene's germline CDR1 is SGHNT and CDR2 YYREEE (reference sequence). V lost 6 bases, J lost 4 bases, and 26 bases lay in between. Original processing notes: The authors estimated nucleated cell counts from reference gene primer amplification. The table came from immunoSEQ multiplex PCR; TCRdb's copy has only in-frame clones and leaves some out. V, J and clone size derive from that table, while D and trimming were established from the DNA sequence. The sample includes 56,000 or so clones, approximately 91% of them seen just once. The receptor comes from a man aged 50 to 60 with active COVID-19. Sequencing was performed on peripheral blood. The V call is TRBV5-4, the J call TRBJ1-5; D gene ambiguous. The CDR3 here is CASNGGSLTEGINQPQHF. The CDR3 nucleotides read TGTGCCAGCAACGGCGGGAGTCTCACCGAGGGAATAAATCAGCCCCAGCATTTT.